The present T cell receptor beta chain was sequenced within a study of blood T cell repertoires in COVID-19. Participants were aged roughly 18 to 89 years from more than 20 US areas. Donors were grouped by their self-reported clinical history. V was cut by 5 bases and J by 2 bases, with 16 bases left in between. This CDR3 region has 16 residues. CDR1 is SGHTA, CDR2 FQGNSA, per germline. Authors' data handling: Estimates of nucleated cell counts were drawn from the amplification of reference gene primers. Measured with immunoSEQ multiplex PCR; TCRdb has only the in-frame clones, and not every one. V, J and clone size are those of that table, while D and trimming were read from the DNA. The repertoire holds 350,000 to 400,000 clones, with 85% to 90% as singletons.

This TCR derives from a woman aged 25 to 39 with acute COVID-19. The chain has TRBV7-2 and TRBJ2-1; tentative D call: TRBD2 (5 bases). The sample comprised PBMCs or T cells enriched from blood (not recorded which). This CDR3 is CASSTRTSLTYNEQFF. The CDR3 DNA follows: TGTGCCAGCAGCACTAGGACTTCCTTAACCTACAATGAGCAGTTCTTC.